The 8 T cell receptor beta chains listed next were all sequenced from one sample in a study of T cell responses to AZD1222 COVID-19 vaccine. Here immunoSEQ multiplex PCR was the method, and the copy in TCRdb shows in-frame clones only, minus some. The sample shows about 180,000 clones, almost 90% of them seen only once. The sample consisted of peripheral blood, taken on day 0 of AZD1222 vaccination. The receptors originated from an adult in good health.

The chain is built from TRBV19 and TRBJ2-2; D call uncertain. Trimming removed 3 bases at V and 4 bases at J, with 12 bases between. There are 15 residues in the CDR3. Germline-derived CDR1 and CDR2 are LNHDA and SQIVND (reference sequence). This CDR3 reads CASSIWPPGTGELFF. The CDR3 DNA is TGTGCCAGTAGTATTTGGCCACCTGGCACCGGGGAGCTGTTTTTT. Supplemented by reference TRBV19 and TRBJ2-2, the full variable domain reads DGGITQSPKYLFRKEGQNVTLSCEQNLNHDAMYWYRQDPGQGLRLIYYSQIVNDFQKGDIAEGYSVSREKKESFPLTVTSAQKNPTAFYLCASSIWPPGTGELFFGEGSRLTVL.

This chain uses TRBV5-1 with TRBJ1-2, with TRBD1 matching 10 bases. Trimming cost V 4 bases and J 8 bases; bases outside gene matches: 5. CDR1 and CDR2 (germline): SGHRS, YFSETQ. The CDR3 sequence is 13 residues long. In DNA, the CDR3 is TGCGCCAGCAGCCCGACAGGGGGCGGAGGCTACACCTTC. Its translation: CASSPTGGGGYTF. The whole variable domain, remainder taken from reference TRBV5-1 and TRBJ1-2, is KAGVTQTPRYLIKTRGQQVTLSCSPISGHRSVSWYQQTPGQGLQFLFEYFSETQRNKGNFPGRFSGRQFSNSRSEMNVSTLELGDSALYLCASSPTGGGGYTFGSGTRLTVV.

The table lists this clone with a count of one. This sequence joins TRBV4-1 and TRBJ2-3; D possibly corresponds to TRBD2 (6 bases). V was cut by 1 base and J by 6 bases, with 17 bases left in between. This CDR3 has 16 residues. Germline V gene lookup returns CDR1 MGHRA and CDR2 YSYEKL. For the CDR3, the DNA is TGCGCCAGCAGCCAAGGACTAGTTCTCTCCTTGGATACGCAGTATTTT. Its protein is CASSQGLVLSLDTQYF.

The chain has TRBV10-3 and TRBJ2-5; D is ambiguous. This CDR3 region has 12 residues. Germline CDR1 is ENHRY and CDR2 is SYGVKD. The ends were cut back, 5 bases at V and 0 bases at J, with 4 bases in the middle. CDR3 region: CAISQYQETQYF. The CDR3, as DNA: TGTGCCATCAGTCAATACCAAGAGACCCAGTACTTC.

This chain uses TRBV10-3 with TRBJ2-1; D is tentatively TRBD1 or TRBD2 (5 bases each). CDR3 size: 15 residues. The germline V gene has CDR1 ENHRY and CDR2 SYGVKD. The V end was cut by 4 bases, the J end by 4 bases, with 14 bases between. Written as DNA, the CDR3 is TGTGCCATCAGTGGGGACCGGAAAGTTTACAATGAGCAGTTCTTC. It yields the protein CAISGDRKVYNEQFF.

J is TRBJ2-7 and V is TRBV10-3; possible D gene TRBD1, 5 bases. CDR3 length: 15 residues. CDR1 is ENHRY and CDR2 is SYGVKD in the germline V gene. Trimming left V 3 bases short and J 2 bases short, with 14 bases between. This CDR3 is CAISDDSKAPYEQYF. The DNA of the CDR3 is TGTGCCATCAGTGATGACAGCAAAGCCCCCTACGAGCAGTACTTC.

This chain links TRBV9 with TRBJ2-3; D might be TRBD2 (6 bases). V lost 4 bases to trimming and J lost 4 bases, with 13 bases between them. The length of the CDR3 is 14 residues. CDR1 and CDR2 from the germline V gene are SGDLS and YYNGEE. The CDR3 sequence is CASSPRGGPDTQYF. CDR3 bases: TGTGCCAGCAGCCCCCGAGGAGGGCCAGATACGCAGTATTTT.

The CDR3 protein is CAWSFGNEKLFF. CDR3 DNA: TGTGCCTGGAGTTTCGGGAATGAAAAACTGTTTTTT. The chain joins TRBV30 to TRBJ1-4; D unclear. This CDR3 region has 12 residues. Deletions cut 2 bases from V and 5 bases from J, with 6 bases between. Germline V CDR1 and CDR2: GTSNPN, SVGIG (reference sequence).